The 18 T cell receptor beta chains presented below share a single source sample, sequenced in a study of cytomegalovirus exposure and HLA in healthy donors. PCR used 60 Vbeta primers and 13 Jbeta primers. The table came from immunoSEQ multiplex PCR; TCRdb's copy has only in-frame clones and leaves some out. Of about 110,000 clones listed, 60% to 85% were seen once; the top ten hold around 3%. What was sequenced was PBMCs. Source of these receptors: an older woman in good health and CMV-seropositive.

The CDR3 protein is CASSSRDRSPDTQYF. The CDR3 DNA sequence: TGTGCCAGCAGCAGCCGGGACAGGTCGCCGGATACGCAGTATTTT. The chain carries TRBV9 and TRBJ2-3, with 8 bases aligning to TRBD1. The CDR3 contains 15 residues. Germline trimming cut 4 bases from V and 6 bases from J; bases unmatched to any gene: 10. From germline, CDR1 is SGDLS and CDR2 YYNGEE.

This sequence joins TRBV25-1 and TRBJ1-1, with 8 bases that match TRBD1. In germline, CDR1 is MGHDK, CDR2 SYGVNS. The CDR3 loop spans 16 amino acids. After removal of 3 bases from V and 0 bases from J, the junction contained 6 bases not matched to a gene. The CDR3 reads CASSDRGRGMNTEAFF. The CDR3 region has the DNA TGTGCCAGCAGTGACAGGGGGCGCGGGATGAACACTGAAGCTTTCTTT.

This chain uses TRBV6-5 with TRBJ2-7, with D possibly TRBD1 on 5 matching bases. This CDR3 is 13 amino acids long. Trimming cost V 5 bases and J 0 bases, with 8 bases left between them. Germline-derived CDR1 and CDR2 are MNHEY and SVGAGI. The CDR3 region is CASSQGSSYEQYF. The CDR3 DNA reads TGTGCCAGCAGTCAGGGTAGCTCCTACGAGCAGTACTTC.

The V and J genes are TRBV29-1 and TRBJ2-1; 13 bases fit TRBD2. The CDR3 sequence is 16 residues long. V was pared by 6 bases and J by 8 bases, with 13 bases of the junction left unmatched. Germline CDR1 SQVTM, CDR2 ANQGSEA. CDR3 protein: CSVRGGGLAGDDEQFF. DNA for the CDR3: TGCAGCGTGAGGGGGGGAGGACTAGCGGGAGACGATGAGCAGTTCTTC.

This chain joins TRBV7-8 and TRBJ2-1; no reliable D call. The V gene's germline CDR1 is SGHVS and CDR2 FQNEAQ. Trimming left V 1 base short and J 4 bases short, with 17 bases between. The CDR3 covers 17 residues. As DNA, the CDR3 is TGTGCCAGCAGCTTAGTGTTCTCGGGTTATCATTACAATGAGCAGTTCTTC. Translation gives CASSLVFSGYHYNEQFF.

This chain connects TRBV5-1 to TRBJ1-1; 9 bases match TRBD1. Germline CDR1 SGHRS, CDR2 YFSETQ. The CDR3 totals 15 residues. The V segment lost 0 bases and the J segment 1 base; nucleotides outside the gene matches: 1. The CDR3 DNA is TGCGCCAGCAGCTTGGGGGGACAGGGGAACACTGAAGCTTTCTTT. Residues: CASSLGGQGNTEAFF.

The CDR3 DNA sequence: TGTGCCAGCAGTGAATATGAGACCCAGTACTTC. It yields the protein CASSEYETQYF. This rearrangement joins TRBV2 to TRBJ2-5, with D uncertain. The CDR3 runs 11 residues. CDR1 and CDR2 from the germline V gene are SNHLY and FYNNEI. V was pared by 2 bases and J by 5 bases, with 3 bases between. Supplemented by reference TRBV2 and TRBJ2-5, the full variable domain reads EPEVTQTPSHQVTQMGQEVILRCVPISNHLYFYWYRQILGQKVEFLVSFYNNEISEKSEIFDDQFSVERPDGSNFTLKIRSTKLEDSAMYFCASSEYETQYFGPGTRLLVL.

The CDR3 nucleotides are TGTGCGGCAGGTCGGGACACCTACAATGAGCAGTTCTTC. It codes for CAAGRDTYNEQFF. The V gene is TRBV2, the J gene TRBJ2-1, with a tentative D call TRBD1 (6 bases). Germline lookup yields CDR1 SNHLY and CDR2 FYNNEI. This CDR3 region has 13 residues.

This clone was detected a few times. The V and J genes are TRBV10-3 and TRBJ1-1; 7 bases agree with TRBD1. With V trimmed by 3 bases and J by 11 bases, 6 bases remained unmatched. This CDR3 spans 12 amino acids. CDR1 is ENHRY and CDR2 is SYGVKD in the germline V gene. The CDR3 loop is CAISEFDRDAFF. As DNA, the CDR3 is TGTGCCATCAGTGAATTCGACAGGGACGCTTTCTTT.

This clone was picked up one time. The chain uses TRBV30 and TRBJ1-5; 8 bases are a match to TRBD1. Trimming removed 6 bases from V and 7 bases from J; junction bases left unmatched: 14. Germline assignment: CDR1 GTSNPN and CDR2 SVGIG (reference sequence). The CDR3 totals 15 residues. CDR3 nucleotides: TGTGCCTGCGGCGCCTCAGGGGGCGCAGGGCAGCCCCAGCATTTT. Translating it yields CACGASGGAGQPQHF.

The V gene is TRBV7-3, the J gene TRBJ1-1, with D possibly being TRBD1 (5 bases). Germline V lookup: CDR1 SGHTA, CDR2 FQGTGA. V was clipped by 2 bases and J by 0 bases, with 22 bases between them. The CDR3 is 19 amino acids. The CDR3 sequence is CASSLEVPWGRNMNTEAFF. CDR3 bases: TGTGCCAGCAGCTTAGAGGTGCCGTGGGGCCGGAATATGAACACTGAAGCTTTCTTT.

The chain is built from TRBV7-9 and TRBJ2-7; D is perhaps TRBD2 (5 bases). The CDR3 totals 12 residues. CDR1 is SEHNR and CDR2 is FQNEAQ in the germline V gene (reference sequence). V was shortened by 3 bases and J by 9 bases, with 12 bases between the two germline ends. CDR3: CASSLDPGTQYF. The CDR3 bases are TGTGCCAGCAGCTTGGACCCGGGAACGCAGTACTTC.

This chain links TRBV13 with TRBJ2-7, with D hard to call. The CDR3 sequence is 15 residues long. The V and J ends lost 5 bases and 2 bases respectively, with 16 bases between them. Per germline, CDR1 PRHDT and CDR2 FYEKMQ (reference sequence). The CDR3 here is CASSPPGAKTYEQYF. CDR3 in DNA: TGTGCCAGCAGCCCCCCGGGTGCTAAAACCTACGAGCAGTACTTC. Combining the CDR3 with reference TRBV13 and TRBJ2-7 gives the whole variable domain AAGVIQSPRHLIKEKRETATLKCYPIPRHDTVYWYQQGPGQDPQFLISFYEKMQSDKGSIPDRFSAQQFSDYHSELNMSSLELGDSALYFCASSPPGAKTYEQYFGPGTRLTVT.

The chain joins TRBV28 to TRBJ2-1; D remains unclear. V shed 5 bases and J shed 8 bases, with 7 bases lying between them. The CDR3 is 11 residues long. Germline CDR1 MDHEN, CDR2 SYDVKM. The CDR3 nucleotides read TGTGCCAGCAGTCCCCTCGATGAGCAGTTCTTC. Protein product: CASSPLDEQFF. The full variable domain, rest sourced from reference TRBV28 and TRBJ2-1, is DVKVTQSSRYLVKRTGEKVFLECVQDMDHENMFWYRQDPGLGLRLIYFSYDVKMKEKGDIPEGYSVSREKKERFSLILESASTNQTSMYLCASSPLDEQFFGPGTRLTVL.

The chain is built from TRBV7-3 and TRBJ2-7; perhaps TRBD1 as D (5 bases). Trimming stripped 4 bases from V and 7 bases from J, with 14 bases between. This CDR3 is 13 amino acids long. Looked up from germline, CDR1 is SGHTA and CDR2 is FQGTGA. CDR3 residues: CASSSSTGFEQYF. The DNA for the CDR3 is TGTGCCAGCAGCTCTTCCACAGGTTTTGAGCAGTACTTC.

The gene calls are TRBV5-1 and TRBJ2-5; 9 bases fit TRBD2. Germline lookup yields CDR1 SGHRS and CDR2 YFSETQ. The CDR3 loop spans 16 amino acids. The J segment lost 4 bases and the V segment lost 2 bases, leaving 9 bases of the junction unmatched. In DNA form, the CDR3 reads TGCGCCAGCAGCTTTGGTCCGGGACTAGCAGCAGAGACCCAGTACTTC. Protein sequence: CASSFGPGLAAETQYF.

The chain is built from TRBV5-1 and TRBJ1-3; TRBD1 aligns across 11 bases. V shed 4 bases and J 1 base; nucleotides not matched to a gene: 4. CDR1 is SGHRS, CDR2 YFSETQ, per germline. This CDR3 contains 16 residues. The chain's CDR3 is CASSAGQGASGNTIYF. The CDR3 DNA follows: TGCGCCAGCAGCGCTGGACAGGGGGCGTCTGGAAACACCATATATTTT.

This clone has a single count. Germline is not matched at one junction end, which may reflect a read error. The V call is TRBV5-1, the J call TRBJ2-5, with 9 bases aligning to TRBD1. CDR1 and CDR2 from the germline V gene are SGHRS and YFSETQ. The CDR3 length is 14 residues. The CDR3 loop reads CASSPQGAGEAQYF. The CDR3 region has the DNA TGCGCCAGCAGCCCACAGGGGGCGGGAGAGGCCCAGTACTTC. Supplemented by reference TRBV5-1 and TRBJ2-5, the full variable domain reads KAGVTQTPRYLIKTRGQQVTLSCSPISGHRSVSWYQQTPGQGLQFLFEYFSETQRNKGNFPGRFSGRQFSNSRSEMNVSTLELGDSALYLCASSPQGAGEAQYFGPGTRLLVL.